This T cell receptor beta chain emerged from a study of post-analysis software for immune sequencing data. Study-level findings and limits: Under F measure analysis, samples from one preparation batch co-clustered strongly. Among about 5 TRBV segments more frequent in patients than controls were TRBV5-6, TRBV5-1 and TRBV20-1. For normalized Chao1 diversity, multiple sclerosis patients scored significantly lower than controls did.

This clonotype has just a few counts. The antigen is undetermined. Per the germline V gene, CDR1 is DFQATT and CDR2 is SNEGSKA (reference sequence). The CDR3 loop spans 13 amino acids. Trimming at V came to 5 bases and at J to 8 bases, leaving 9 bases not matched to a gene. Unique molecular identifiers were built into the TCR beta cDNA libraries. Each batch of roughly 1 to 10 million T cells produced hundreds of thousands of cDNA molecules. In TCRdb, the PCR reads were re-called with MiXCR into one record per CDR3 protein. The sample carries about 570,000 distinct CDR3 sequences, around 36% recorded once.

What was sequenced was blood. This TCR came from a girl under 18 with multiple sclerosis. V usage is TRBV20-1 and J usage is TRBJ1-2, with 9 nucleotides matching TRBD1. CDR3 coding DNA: TGCAGTGCTGCTTCCGGGACAGGGTCCGGCTACACCTTC. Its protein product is CSAASGTGSGYTF.